A single sample gave rise to the 4 T cell receptor beta chains below, sequenced in a study of T-cell memory formation after mild COVID-19. Using its own MiXCR run on the 5' RACE reads, TCRdb lists one record per CDR3 protein. The sample contains 100,000 to 130,000 distinct CDR3 sequences, roughly 19% of which appear only once. Sequenced material: PBMCs or a T cell subset sorted from them (not recorded which). These receptor sequences come from a man in his late teens or twenties who had mild COVID-19 (a few samples of this study predate the infection). Cell type and time point are not known.

This clonotype has at least ten counts. The V gene is TRBV24-1, the J gene TRBJ2-5; 14 bases fit TRBD2. The CDR3 has 17 amino acids. The ends lost 3 bases at V and 5 bases at J; junction bases unmatched: 7. In germline, CDR1 is KGHDR, CDR2 SFDVKD. The CDR3 DNA follows: TGTGCCACCAGTGATGGGGGGACTAGCGGGGGATGGGAGACCCAGTACTTC. It specifies CATSDGGTSGGWETQYF.

This clonotype turned up a few times. This sequence joins TRBV3-1 and TRBJ1-2, with TRBD1 as a possible D gene (6 bases). Germline CDR1 reads LGHDT; CDR2 reads YNNKEL (reference sequence). The CDR3 consists of 14 residues. V was clipped by 3 bases and J by 5 bases, with 13 bases between them. The CDR3, as DNA: TGTGCCAGCAGCCATCAGGGACAATCTTATGGCTACACCTTC. It codes for CASSHQGQSYGYTF.

The chain is built from TRBV4-1 and TRBJ1-2; 7 bases align to TRBD1. Germline CDR1 is MGHRA and CDR2 is YSYEKL. This CDR3 comprises 14 residues. The J segment lost 8 bases and the V segment lost 0 bases, leaving 6 bases of the junction unmatched. CDR3 in DNA: TGCGCCAGCAGCCAAGATTTCGCAGGGGGAGGCTACACCTTC. This encodes CASSQDFAGGGYTF.

CDR3 coding DNA: TGTGCCAGCAGCGGGGGACTAGCGGACGGGGAGCTGTTTTTT. As protein: CASSGGLADGELFF. The V call is TRBV11-3, the J call TRBJ2-2; 11 nucleotides align to TRBD2. V lost 5 bases to trimming and J lost 7 bases; unmatched junction nucleotides: 3. CDR1 and CDR2 from the germline V gene are SGHNT and YENEEA. The CDR3 extends over 14 amino acids.